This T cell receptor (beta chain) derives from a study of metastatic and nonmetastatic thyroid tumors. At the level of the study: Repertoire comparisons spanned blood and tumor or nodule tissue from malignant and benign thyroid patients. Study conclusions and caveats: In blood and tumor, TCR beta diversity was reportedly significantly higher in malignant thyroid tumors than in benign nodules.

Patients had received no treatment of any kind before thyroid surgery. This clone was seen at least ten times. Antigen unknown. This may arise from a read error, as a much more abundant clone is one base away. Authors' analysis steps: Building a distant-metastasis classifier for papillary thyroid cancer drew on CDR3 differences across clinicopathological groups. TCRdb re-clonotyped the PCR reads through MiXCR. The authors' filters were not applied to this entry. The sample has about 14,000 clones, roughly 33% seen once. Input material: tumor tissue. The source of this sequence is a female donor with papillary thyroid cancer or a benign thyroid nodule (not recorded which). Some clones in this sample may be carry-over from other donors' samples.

The CDR3 loop reads CASSLDLGSRNTAELFF. The CDR3 DNA sequence: TGTGCCAGCAGCTTAGATCTTGGGAGCCGAAACACCGCGGAGCTGTTTTTT. J is TRBJ2-2 and V is TRBV11-2, with a tentative D call TRBD2 (5 bases). Germline assignment: CDR1 SGHAT and CDR2 FQNNGV. This CDR3 has 17 amino acids. The full variable domain, completed using reference TRBV11-2 and TRBJ2-2, is EAGVAQSPRYKIIEKRQSVAFWCNPISGHATLYWYQQILGQGPKLLIQFQNNGVVDDSQLPKDRFSAERLKGVDSTLKIQPAKLEDSAVYLCASSLDLGSRNTAELFFGEGSRLTVL.